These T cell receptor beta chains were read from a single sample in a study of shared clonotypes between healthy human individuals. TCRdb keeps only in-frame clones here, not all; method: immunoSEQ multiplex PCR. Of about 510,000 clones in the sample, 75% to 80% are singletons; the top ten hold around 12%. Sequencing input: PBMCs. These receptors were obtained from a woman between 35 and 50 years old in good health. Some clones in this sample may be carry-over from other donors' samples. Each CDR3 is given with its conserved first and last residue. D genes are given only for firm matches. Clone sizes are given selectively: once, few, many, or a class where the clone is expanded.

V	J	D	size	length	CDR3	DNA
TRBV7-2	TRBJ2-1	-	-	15	CASSPFGRSLANRFF	TGTGCCAGCAGCCCCTTCGGACGCAGTCTCGCGAATCGGTTCTTC
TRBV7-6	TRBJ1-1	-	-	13	CASSRTMNTEAFF	TGTGCCAGCAGCCGCACCATGAACACTGAAGCTTTCTTT
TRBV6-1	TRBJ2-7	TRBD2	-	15	CASNGRGTSGYEQYF	TGTGCCAGCAATGGACGCGGGACTAGCGGCTACGAGCAGTACTTC
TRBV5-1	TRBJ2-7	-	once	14	CASRPTGESYEQYF	TGCGCCAGCAGACCTACGGGAGAAAGCTACGAGCAGTACTTC
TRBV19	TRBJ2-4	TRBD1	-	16	CASRGTGSFAKNIQYF	TGTGCCAGTAGGGGGACAGGGTCTTTTGCCAAAAACATTCAGTACTTC
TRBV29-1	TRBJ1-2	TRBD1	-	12	CSVGTGNYGYTF	TGCAGCGTTGGGACAGGGAACTATGGCTACACCTTC
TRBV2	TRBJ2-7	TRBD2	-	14	CASSGTSGPYEQYF	TGTGCCAGCAGTGGGACTAGCGGTCCCTACGAGCAGTACTTC
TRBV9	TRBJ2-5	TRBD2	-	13	CASGPAGGETQYF	TGTGCCAGCGGGCCAGCGGGGGGGGAGACCCAGTACTTC
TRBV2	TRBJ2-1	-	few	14	CASRGGSSYNEQFF	TGTGCCAGCAGAGGAGGGAGCTCCTACAATGAGCAGTTCTTC
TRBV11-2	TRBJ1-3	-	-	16	CASSLFSMPDGNTIYF	TGTGCCAGCAGCTTATTCTCGATGCCCGACGGAAACACCATATATTTT
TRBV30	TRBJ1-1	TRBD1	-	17	CAWSEEAGGDVGTEAFF	TGTGCCTGGAGTGAGGAGGCAGGGGGCGACGTGGGCACTGAAGCTTTCTTT
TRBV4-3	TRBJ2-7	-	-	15	CASSQDTGQSYEQYF	TGCGCCAGCAGCCAAGATACTGGACAGTCCTACGAGCAGTACTTC
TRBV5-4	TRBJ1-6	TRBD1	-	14	CASSWDRGNSPLHF	TGTGCCAGCAGCTGGGACAGGGGAAATTCACCCCTCCACTTT
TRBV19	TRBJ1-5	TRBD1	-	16	CASSSSTDRGNQPQHF	TGTGCCAGTAGTTCCTCGACCGACAGGGGGAATCAGCCCCAGCATTTT
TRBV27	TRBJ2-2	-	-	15	CASSLYVGVGGELFF	TGTGCCAGCAGTTTATATGTGGGAGTGGGCGGGGAGCTGTTTTTT
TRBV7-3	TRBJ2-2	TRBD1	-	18	CASSPTGDSWGNTGELFF	TGTGCCAGCAGCCCGACAGGGGATTCATGGGGGAACACCGGGGAGCTGTTTTTT
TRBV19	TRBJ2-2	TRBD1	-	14	CASSLQGTTGELFF	TGTGCCAGTAGTTTACAGGGGACCACCGGGGAGCTGTTTTTT
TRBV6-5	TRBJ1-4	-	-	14	CASSRGQGIGKLFF	TGTGCCAGCAGTCGGGGGCAGGGGATCGGAAAACTGTTTTTT
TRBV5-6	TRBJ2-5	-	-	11	CASSFLGSQYF	TGTGCCAGCAGCTTCTTAGGGTCCCAGTACTTC
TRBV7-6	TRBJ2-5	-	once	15	CASSLDFGATETQYF	TGTGCCAGCAGCTTAGATTTTGGCGCGACGGAGACCCAGTACTTC
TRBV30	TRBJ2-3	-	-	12	CAWSGGADTQYF	TGTGCCTGGAGTGGAGGGGCAGATACGCAGTATTTT
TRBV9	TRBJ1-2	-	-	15	CASSADPGGTSGYTF	TGTGCCAGCAGCGCAGACCCGGGGGGGACGAGCGGCTACACCTTC
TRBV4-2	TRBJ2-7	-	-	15	CASSQVAGHSYEQYF	TGTGCCAGCAGCCAAGTCGCGGGACACAGCTACGAGCAGTACTTC
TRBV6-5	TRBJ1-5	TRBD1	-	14	CASSPDRDLQPQHF	TGTGCCAGCAGTCCGGACAGGGACCTTCAGCCCCAGCATTTT
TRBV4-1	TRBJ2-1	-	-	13	CASRNRVNNEQFF	TGCGCCAGCAGAAACAGGGTCAACAATGAGCAGTTCTTC
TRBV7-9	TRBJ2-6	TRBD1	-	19	CASSLARGDRVYGANVLTF	TGTGCCAGCAGCTTAGCCCGTGGGGACAGGGTATACGGGGCCAACGTCCTGACTTTC
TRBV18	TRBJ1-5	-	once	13	CATTPSTDQPQHF	TGTGCCACCACCCCGAGCACAGATCAGCCCCAGCATTTT
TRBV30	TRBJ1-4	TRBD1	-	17	CAWRGDRGLLNNEKLFF	TGTGCCTGGAGGGGGGACAGGGGGCTTCTTAATAATGAAAAACTGTTTTTT